The 12 T cell receptor beta chains below come from one sample, sequenced in a study of blood T cells in healthy people across ages. The second PCR ran roughly 7 to 11 cycles with a sample-barcoded 5' primer and J-beta primers. Each CDR3 protein gets one entry after TCRdb re-called the 5' RACE reads with MiXCR. The sample comprises over 950,000 distinct CDR3 sequences, around 54% of which are singletons, and roughly a fifth rests with the top ten. Sequencing was carried out using blood. These TCRs come from a woman in her fifties or sixties in good health.

A few counts support this clonotype. The V and J genes are TRBV19 and TRBJ2-3; D gene uncertain. The CDR3 sequence is 14 residues long. Germline V gene lookup returns CDR1 LNHDA and CDR2 SQIVND (reference sequence). V dropped 0 bases and J dropped 6 bases, with 10 bases sitting between them. The CDR3 nucleotides read TGTGCCAGTAGTATAGATCGCACTTGGGATACGCAGTATTTT. Translation: CASSIDRTWDTQYF.

The CDR3 spells CASSNHRLGLRNIQYF. The CDR3 DNA is TGCGCCAGCAGCAACCACCGTCTGGGACTAAGGAACATTCAGTACTTC. The chain couples TRBV5-1 to TRBJ2-4; 7 bases fit TRBD2. The trim removed 4 bases at V and 7 bases at J, leaving 14 bases unmatched. The CDR3 loop spans 16 amino acids. Germline values: CDR1 SGHRS, CDR2 YFSETQ. Combining the CDR3 with reference TRBV5-1 and TRBJ2-4 gives the whole variable domain KAGVTQTPRYLIKTRGQQVTLSCSPISGHRSVSWYQQTPGQGLQFLFEYFSETQRNKGNFPGRFSGRQFSNSRSEMNVSTLELGDSALYLCASSNHRLGLRNIQYFGAGTRLSVL.

The gene calls are TRBV9 and TRBJ2-3; 7 nucleotides match TRBD1. Germline assignment: CDR1 SGDLS and CDR2 YYNGEE. The V gene end was trimmed by 4 bases and the J gene end by 8 bases; junction bases not matched to a gene: 10. This CDR3 has 14 residues. The CDR3 DNA is TGTGCCAGCAGCCCAGAGACAGGGTGGGCTACGCAGTATTTT. Translated, it gives CASSPETGWATQYF.

The V gene is TRBV6-5, the J gene TRBJ1-2; the D is unclear. Trimming pared 6 bases from V and 0 bases from J, leaving 8 bases between. CDR3 size: 13 residues. The germline V gene encodes CDR1 MNHEY and CDR2 SVGAGI. CDR3 nucleotides: TGTGCCAGCAGGCGGATCCCTAACTATGGCTACACCTTC. It is translated as CASRRIPNYGYTF.

The rearrangement links TRBV25-1 to TRBJ2-1; D remains ambiguous. Germline CDR1 MGHDK, CDR2 SYGVNS. Trimming took off 3 bases at V and 12 bases at J, with 6 bases between the two ends. CDR3 length: 10 residues. The CDR3 here is CASSDLGQFF. The CDR3 nucleotides read TGTGCCAGCAGTGACCTGGGGCAGTTCTTC.

V is TRBV7-9 and J is TRBJ1-6, with 10 bases identical to TRBD1. V trimming: 5 bases; J trimming: 10 bases; junction bases outside the gene matches: 8. CDR1 and CDR2 (germline): SEHNR, FQNEAQ (reference sequence). The CDR3 runs 15 residues. CDR3: CASSARQGAASPLHF. CDR3 in DNA: TGTGCCAGCAGCGCCCGACAGGGGGCCGCCTCACCCCTCCACTTT.

The V gene is TRBV27, the J gene TRBJ2-3; D unresolved. Germline V gene sequence: CDR1 MNHEY, CDR2 SMNVEV (reference sequence). This CDR3 has 13 residues. The V end was cut by 4 bases, the J end by 5 bases, with 10 bases between. Here the CDR3 DNA reads TGTGCCAGCAGTTCCGGTGCAGGAGATACGCAGTATTTT. Amino acids: CASSSGAGDTQYF.

This clonotype was picked up a small number of times. The chain employs TRBV29-1 and TRBJ2-1, with D possibly matching TRBD2 (6 bases). This CDR3 is built from 11 residues. V was clipped by 0 bases and J by 12 bases, with 9 bases between them. In germline, CDR1 is SQVTM, CDR2 ANQGSEA. CDR3 in DNA: TGCAGCGTTGAAGAGGGAGGCGGGCAGTTCTTC. As protein: CSVEEGGGQFF.

This chain joins TRBV20-1 and TRBJ2-6; possibly TRBD2 for D (6 bases). V was pared by 6 bases and J by 0 bases, with 18 bases between. The CDR3 is 17 residues long. Germline CDR1 DFQATT, CDR2 SNEGSKA (reference sequence). The CDR3 reads CSARVSAGTSGANVLTF. The CDR3 coding sequence is TGCAGTGCGAGGGTTTCGGCGGGGACCTCTGGGGCCAACGTCCTGACTTTC.

This clonotype has more than one count but fewer than ten. The rearrangement joins TRBV27 to TRBJ2-1; no reliable D call. V was clipped by 2 bases and J by 3 bases, with 5 bases between them. The CDR3 runs to 13 residues. CDR1 MNHEY and CDR2 SMNVEV come from the germline V gene (reference sequence). Written as DNA, the CDR3 is TGTGCCAGCAGTTTAATCGGCTACAATGAGCAGTTCTTC. It specifies CASSLIGYNEQFF.

V is TRBV15 and J is TRBJ2-7; 7 positions agree with TRBD1. Germline lookup yields CDR1 LNHNV and CDR2 YYDKDF (reference sequence). Unmatched junction bases numbered 6, after V lost 2 bases and J lost 5 bases. This CDR3 spans 14 amino acids. The chain's CDR3 is CATSRPGQPDEQYF. For the CDR3, the DNA is TGTGCCACCAGCAGACCGGGACAGCCGGACGAGCAGTACTTC.

This chain links TRBV20-1 with TRBJ2-5; D is unresolved. The V gene lost 2 bases and the J gene lost 5 bases, with 15 bases spanning the gap. There are 14 residues in the CDR3. Germline V lookup: CDR1 DFQATT, CDR2 SNEGSKA (reference sequence). The CDR3 is CSARSGLAPETQYF. As DNA, the CDR3 is TGCAGTGCTAGATCCGGGCTCGCCCCGGAGACCCAGTACTTC.